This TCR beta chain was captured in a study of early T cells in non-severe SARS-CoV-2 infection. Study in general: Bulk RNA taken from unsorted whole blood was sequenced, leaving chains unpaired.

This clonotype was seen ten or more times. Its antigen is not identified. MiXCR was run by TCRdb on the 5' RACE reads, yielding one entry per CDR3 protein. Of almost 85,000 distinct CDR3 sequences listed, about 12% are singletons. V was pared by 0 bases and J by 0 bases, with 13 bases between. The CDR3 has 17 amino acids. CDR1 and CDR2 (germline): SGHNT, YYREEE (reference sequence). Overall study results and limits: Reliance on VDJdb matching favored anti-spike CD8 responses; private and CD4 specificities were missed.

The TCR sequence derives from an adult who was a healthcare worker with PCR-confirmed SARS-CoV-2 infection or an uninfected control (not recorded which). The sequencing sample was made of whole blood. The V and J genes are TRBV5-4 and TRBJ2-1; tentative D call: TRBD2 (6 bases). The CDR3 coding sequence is TGTGCCAGCAGCTTGGGTGGTACTAGCAGCTCCTACAATGAGCAGTTCTTC. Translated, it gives CASSLGGTSSSYNEQFF.